The 26 T cell receptor beta chains presented below share a single source sample, sequenced in a study of early T cells in non-severe SARS-CoV-2 infection. MiXCR, applied by TCRdb to the 5' RACE reads, yields one record per CDR3 protein. The data hold about 80,000 distinct CDR3 sequences, with roughly 12% observed a single time. Input material: whole blood. Receptor source: an adult who was a healthcare worker with PCR-confirmed SARS-CoV-2 infection or an uninfected control (not recorded which).

This clonotype appeared a few times. The chain carries TRBV11-3 and TRBJ2-3; no reliable D call. There are 13 residues in the CDR3. From germline, CDR1 is SGHNT and CDR2 YENEEA. V dropped 6 bases and J dropped 6 bases, with 13 bases sitting between them. The CDR3: CASSGNAEDTQYF. The CDR3 nucleotides read TGTGCCAGCAGTGGAAACGCCGAGGATACGCAGTATTTT. Drawing the rest from reference TRBV11-3 and TRBJ2-3, the complete variable domain is EAGVVQSPRYKIIEKKQPVAFWCNPISGHNTLYWYLQNLGQGPELLIRYENEEAVDDSQLPKDRFSAERLKGVDSTLKIQPAELGDSAVYLCASSGNAEDTQYFGPGTRLTVL.

This clonotype was observed a few times. The chain joins TRBV2 to TRBJ1-2; maybe TRBD1 (5 bases). Germline V gene sequence: CDR1 SNHLY, CDR2 FYNNEI. This CDR3 region has 13 residues. Trimming removed 7 bases at V and 4 bases at J, with 13 bases between. CDR3 in DNA: TGTGCCAGCAACCACGACAGAATCTATGGCTACACCTTC. Residues: CASNHDRIYGYTF.

This clonotype was seen more than once but under ten times. The chain employs TRBV7-8 and TRBJ1-2; 10 nucleotides align to TRBD1. Trimming at V came to 5 bases and at J to 0 bases, leaving 9 bases not matched to a gene. The CDR3 is 17 amino acids. CDR1 is SGHVS, CDR2 FQNEAQ, per germline. The CDR3, as DNA: TGTGCCAGCAGCGAGGGACAGGGGTTTTCAGCTAACTATGGCTACACCTTC. Protein sequence: CASSEGQGFSANYGYTF.

The chain employs TRBV12-3 or TRBV12-4 and TRBJ2-6, with D unresolved. The ends were cut back, 6 bases at V and 0 bases at J, with 3 bases in the middle. CDR3 length: 13 amino acids. The CDR3 loop reads CASRDSGANVLTF. The CDR3 coding sequence is TGTGCCAGCAGGGACTCTGGGGCCAACGTCCTGACTTTC.

Comments on this clonotype: It is unclear where the CDR3 begins or ends on the DNA, so no DNA is shown, and the CDR3 is as TCRdb lists it. The chain recombines TRBV11-2 with TRBJ1-4; the table gives TRBD1 as D, unverified against the DNA. The CDR3 region is 14 residues in length, termini included. Germline CDR1 SGHAT, CDR2 FQNNGV. CDR3: CASSWAPGAGKTVF.

This sequence joins TRBV28 and TRBJ1-2, with D unclear. Germline CDR1 reads MDHEN; CDR2 reads SYDVKM. V lost 7 bases and J 6 bases, leaving 15 bases between the germline ends. The CDR3 is 13 amino acids. The CDR3 sequence is CASTPPRSDGYTF. Here the CDR3 DNA reads TGTGCCAGCACCCCTCCTAGGTCCGATGGCTACACCTTC.

The chain employs TRBV11-2 and TRBJ2-7; D is ambiguous. Germline CDR1 is SGHAT and CDR2 is FQNNGV. V was cut by 1 base and J by 8 bases, with 12 bases left in between. The CDR3 loop spans 13 amino acids. CDR3 in amino acids: CASSLGLAYKQYF. The CDR3 bases are TGTGCCAGCAGCTTAGGTCTCGCATACAAGCAGTACTTC.

V is TRBV29-1 and J is TRBJ1-1; D gene ambiguous. This CDR3 contains 12 residues. The V and J ends lost 7 bases and 2 bases respectively, with 11 bases between them. Germline V gene data show CDR1 as SQVTM and CDR2 as ANQGSEA. DNA of the CDR3: TGCAGCGCAGCCGACCAAAACACTGAAGCTTTCTTT. Amino acids: CSAADQNTEAFF.

The chain combines TRBV6-1 with TRBJ2-7, with 8 bases identical to TRBD2. This CDR3 has 14 amino acids. Trimming at V came to 4 bases and at J to 7 bases, leaving 9 bases not matched to a gene. Germline CDR1 reads MNHNS; CDR2 reads SASEGT. The CDR3 sequence: CASSVAGPREEQYF. The DNA for the CDR3 is TGTGCCAGCAGTGTAGCGGGGCCTCGCGAGGAGCAGTACTTC.

The chain carries TRBV19 and TRBJ1-4; no clear D. The CDR3 extends over 15 amino acids. Trimming pared 7 bases from V and 3 bases from J, leaving 15 bases between. Germline V CDR1 and CDR2: LNHDA, SQIVND (reference sequence). CDR3 in DNA: TGTGCCAGTACCCCAAGGGAATCGGCTAATGAAAAACTGTTTTTT. Amino acids: CASTPRESANEKLFF.

The chain uses TRBV20-1 and TRBJ2-3; the D gene is possibly TRBD2 (6 bases). The CDR3 has 17 residues. Trimming cost V 1 base and J 2 bases, with 19 bases left between them. Looked up from germline, CDR1 is DFQATT and CDR2 is SNEGSKA (reference sequence). In DNA form, the CDR3 reads TGCAGTGCTAGAGCCCAGGAGGGGATCCTAAACACAGATACGCAGTATTTT. Translated, it gives CSARAQEGILNTDTQYF.

This clonotype was picked up a small number of times. The chain joins TRBV19 to TRBJ2-1; a possible D gene is TRBD2 (5 bases). V was pared by 2 bases and J by 6 bases, with 17 bases between. Per germline, CDR1 LNHDA and CDR2 SQIVND (reference sequence). The CDR3 extends over 16 amino acids. CDR3 loop: CASSIRGNPLGNEQFF. CDR3 sequence (DNA): TGTGCCAGTAGTATACGGGGTAACCCCCTAGGCAATGAGCAGTTCTTC.

This clonotype appeared a few times. This chain uses TRBV7-8 with TRBJ2-7; TRBD2 might be the D (5 bases). Trimming shortened V by 5 bases and J by 2 bases, and 19 bases separated the two germline ends. The V gene's germline CDR1 is SGHVS and CDR2 FQNEAQ. The CDR3 covers 16 residues. For the CDR3, the DNA is TGTGCCAGCAGCACCCCAGACGAGGGTGGGACCTACGAGCAGTACTTC. It yields the protein CASSTPDEGGTYEQYF.

This clonotype was counted at least ten times. This rearrangement joins TRBV7-2 to TRBJ2-3; D remains unclear. Trimming removed 2 bases at V and 1 base at J, with 16 bases between. The CDR3 is made up of 17 amino acids. Germline V gives CDR1 SGHTA, CDR2 FQGNSA. The CDR3 nucleotides are TGTGCCAGCAGCTTACACCTCGGCTATGAGGGCACAGATACGCAGTATTTT. It specifies CASSLHLGYEGTDTQYF.

In this sample, this clonotype turned up many times. This chain uses TRBV10-3 with TRBJ2-7; 7 bases align to TRBD1. Germline CDR1 reads ENHRY; CDR2 reads SYGVKD. The CDR3 has 14 amino acids. V was clipped by 5 bases and J by 3 bases; unmatched bases: 7. The CDR3, as DNA: TGTGCCATCAGTAGCAAGGGACAGCTCTACGAGCAGTACTTC. This sequence encodes CAISSKGQLYEQYF.

This clonotype was seen at least ten times. The rearrangement uses TRBV29-1 and TRBJ1-1; no firm D call. This CDR3 has 12 amino acids. V was shortened by 5 bases and J by 0 bases, with 7 bases between the two germline ends. Germline V gene data show CDR1 as SQVTM and CDR2 as ANQGSEA. For the CDR3, the DNA is TGCAGCGTTCCGTCCCTGAACACTGAAGCTTTCTTT. Amino acids: CSVPSLNTEAFF.

This clonotype was seen only a few times. The gene calls are TRBV7-9 and TRBJ2-7; D call uncertain. The CDR3 totals 11 residues. V lost 5 bases and J 2 bases, leaving 4 bases between the germline ends. CDR1 is SEHNR and CDR2 is FQNEAQ in the germline V gene (reference sequence). This CDR3 is CASSDAYEQYF. The DNA of the CDR3 is TGTGCCAGCAGCGACGCCTACGAGCAGTACTTC.

This clonotype turned up a few times. This chain joins TRBV9 and TRBJ2-3, with D perhaps given as TRBD1 or TRBD2 (5 bases each). Trimming took 0 bases from V and 1 from J, leaving 12 bases between them. Germline V CDR1 and CDR2: SGDLS, YYNGEE. This CDR3 is 16 amino acids long. Here the CDR3 DNA reads TGTGCCAGCAGCGTAGCTGGGGACCCCGGCACAGATACGCAGTATTTT. Encoded protein: CASSVAGDPGTDTQYF.

This clonotype was picked up many times. The J gene is TRBJ2-5, the V gene TRBV20-1; TRBD1 is a possible D gene (5 bases). Trimming cost V 0 bases and J 4 bases, with 15 bases left between them. The germline gives CDR1 DFQATT, CDR2 SNEGSKA (reference sequence). The CDR3 is made up of 15 amino acids. The CDR3 reads CSARDHRAGLETQYF. The CDR3 DNA reads TGCAGTGCTAGAGATCATCGAGCAGGGCTAGAGACCCAGTACTTC.

Only a few counts were recorded for this clonotype. The J gene is TRBJ2-7, the V gene TRBV20-1; D possibly matches TRBD1 or TRBD2 (5 bases each). The germline gives CDR1 DFQATT, CDR2 SNEGSKA (reference sequence). The V and J ends lost 2 bases and 0 bases respectively, with 14 bases between them. The CDR3 consists of 15 residues. CDR3 nucleotide sequence: TGCAGTGCTAGAAACCGGGACGTTGCCTCCTACGAGCAGTACTTC. It encodes CSARNRDVASYEQYF.

This CDR3 reads CSVETGGDTDTQYF. CDR3 coding DNA: TGCAGCGTTGAGACTGGGGGTGACACAGATACGCAGTATTTT. The rearrangement joins TRBV29-1 to TRBJ2-3; D possibly matches TRBD1 or TRBD2 (5 bases each). The V gene lost 3 bases and the J gene lost 2 bases, with 12 bases spanning the gap. Germline CDR1 reads SQVTM; CDR2 reads ANQGSEA. The CDR3 length is 14 residues.

This clonotype has more than one count but fewer than ten. This chain links TRBV9 with TRBJ2-7; 9 bases fit TRBD1. The CDR3 sequence is 15 residues long. CDR1 is SGDLS, CDR2 YYNGEE, per germline. The V gene end was trimmed by 3 bases and the J gene end by 4 bases; junction bases not matched to a gene: 8. CDR3 sequence: CASSAAGTGMYEQYF. CDR3 coding DNA: TGTGCCAGCAGCGCTGCCGGGACAGGGATGTACGAGCAGTACTTC.

This clonotype was recorded many times. This chain connects TRBV15 to TRBJ1-5; tentative D call: TRBD1 (6 bases). Germline V gene data show CDR1 as LNHNV and CDR2 as YYDKDF (reference sequence). This CDR3 has 16 amino acids. With 3 bases removed from V and 0 bases from J, the gap between germline ends came to 12 bases. CDR3 DNA sequence: TGTGCCACCAGCAGTACAGGGAGACTTAGCAATCAGCCCCAGCATTTT. Protein product: CATSSTGRLSNQPQHF.

V is TRBV12-3 or TRBV12-4 and J is TRBJ1-2; D perhaps matches TRBD1 (5 bases). This CDR3 region has 13 residues. Deletions cut 5 bases from V and 4 bases from J, with 11 bases between. The CDR3 nucleotides are TGTGCCAGCAGTACAGGCTCCAGCTATGGCTACACCTTC. Its translation is CASSTGSSYGYTF.

On this clonotype itself: A much larger clone lies one base from this, so it may be a read error. This rearrangement joins TRBV7-6 to TRBJ1-4; D is undetermined. Germline V gene sequence: CDR1 SGHVS, CDR2 FNYEAQ. The length of the CDR3 is 16 residues. Trimming took off 4 bases at V and 10 bases at J, with 22 bases between the two ends. The CDR3 region has the DNA TGTGCCAGCAGCTCGCCTCAACTTTCCGGGAAGGTAAAACTGTTTTTT. It translates to CASSSPQLSGKVKLFF.

This clonotype occurred many times. The V call is TRBV10-2, the J call TRBJ2-7; 8 bases align to TRBD1. The CDR3 spans 17 residues. In germline, CDR1 is WSHSY, CDR2 SAAADI. Germline trimming cut 3 bases from V and 2 bases from J; bases unmatched to any gene: 12. The CDR3 DNA follows: TGCGCCAGCAGTGATTTCGCTCCAAGGACAGGGACCTACGAGCAGTACTTC. It is translated as CASSDFAPRTGTYEQYF.